Included here is one T cell receptor beta chain sequence, with context. What it binds is not known. This record belongs to a study of T cells expressing NK-cell markers. Regarding the study as a whole: The study found dominant NKG2C+ clonotypes at 1.0-7.0% of CD8+ T cells in roughly six donors.

Researchers built TCR beta cDNA using 5'RACE template switching with UMIs. From the 5' RACE reads, TCRdb lists one entry per CDR3 protein and no DNA. The repertoire table contains about half a million distinct CDR3 sequences. Sequences were obtained from blood T cells: a sorted CD56 or NKG2C T cell subset, CD4+ or CD8+ T cells, or bulk PBMC T cells (not recorded which). This TCR was recovered from a woman in her forties or fifties in good health.

CDR3 amino acids: CATSERTGFNQPQHF. The chain couples TRBV24-1 to TRBJ1-5; TCRdb proposes TRBD1, but this gene call is untestable without DNA. This CDR3 is built from 15 residues. The germline gives CDR1 KGHDR, CDR2 SFDVKD.